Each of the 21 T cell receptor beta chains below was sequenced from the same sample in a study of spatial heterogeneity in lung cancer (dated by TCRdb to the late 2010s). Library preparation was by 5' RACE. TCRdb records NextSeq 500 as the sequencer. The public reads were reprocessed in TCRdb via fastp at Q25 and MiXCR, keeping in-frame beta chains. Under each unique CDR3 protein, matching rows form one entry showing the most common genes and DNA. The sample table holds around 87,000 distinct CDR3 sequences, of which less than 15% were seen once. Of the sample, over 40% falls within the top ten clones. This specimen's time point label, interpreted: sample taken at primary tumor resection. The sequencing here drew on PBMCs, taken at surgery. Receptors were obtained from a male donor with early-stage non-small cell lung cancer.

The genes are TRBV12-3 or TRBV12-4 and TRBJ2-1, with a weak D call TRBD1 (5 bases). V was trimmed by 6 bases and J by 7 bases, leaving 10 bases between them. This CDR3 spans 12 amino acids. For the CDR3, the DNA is TGTGCCAGCAGAAACGACAGAAATGAGCAGTTCTTC. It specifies CASRNDRNEQFF.

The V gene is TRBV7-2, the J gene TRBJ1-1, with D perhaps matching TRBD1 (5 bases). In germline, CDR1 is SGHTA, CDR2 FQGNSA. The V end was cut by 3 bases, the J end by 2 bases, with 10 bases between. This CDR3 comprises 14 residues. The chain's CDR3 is CASSLYGGNTEAFF. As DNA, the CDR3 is TGTGCCAGCAGCTTGTACGGGGGTAACACTGAAGCTTTCTTT.

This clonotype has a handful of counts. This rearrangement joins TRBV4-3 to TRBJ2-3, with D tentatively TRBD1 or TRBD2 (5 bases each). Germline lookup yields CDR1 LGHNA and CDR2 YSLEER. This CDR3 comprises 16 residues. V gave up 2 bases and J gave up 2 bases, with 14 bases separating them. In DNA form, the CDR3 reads TGCGCCAGCAGCCAATTGACAGCGGATTTCACAGATACGCAGTATTTT. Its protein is CASSQLTADFTDTQYF.

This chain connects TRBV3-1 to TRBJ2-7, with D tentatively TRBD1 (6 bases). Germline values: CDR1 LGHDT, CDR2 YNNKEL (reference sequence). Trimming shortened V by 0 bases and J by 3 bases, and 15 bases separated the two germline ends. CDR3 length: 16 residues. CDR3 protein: CASSQEALGQSYEQYF. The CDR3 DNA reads TGTGCCAGCAGCCAAGAGGCATTAGGACAGAGCTACGAGCAGTACTTC.

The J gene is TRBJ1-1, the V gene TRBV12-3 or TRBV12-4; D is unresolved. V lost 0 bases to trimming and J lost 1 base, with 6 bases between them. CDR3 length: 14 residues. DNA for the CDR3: TGTGCCAGCAGTTTAGCTGTCCCGAACACTGAAGCTTTCTTT. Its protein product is CASSLAVPNTEAFF.

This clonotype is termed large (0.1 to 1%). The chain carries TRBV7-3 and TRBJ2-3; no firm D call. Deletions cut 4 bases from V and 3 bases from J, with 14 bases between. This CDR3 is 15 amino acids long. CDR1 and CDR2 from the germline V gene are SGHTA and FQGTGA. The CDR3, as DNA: TGTGCCAGCAGCTCTGAAGGTCTGGGGACAGATACGCAGTATTTT. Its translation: CASSSEGLGTDTQYF.

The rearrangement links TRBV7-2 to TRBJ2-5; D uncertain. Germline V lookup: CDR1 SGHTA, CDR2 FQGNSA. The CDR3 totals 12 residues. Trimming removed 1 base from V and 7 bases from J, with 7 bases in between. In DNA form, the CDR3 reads TGTGCCAGCAGCTTAGAGAGAGTGACCCAGTACTTC. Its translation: CASSLERVTQYF.

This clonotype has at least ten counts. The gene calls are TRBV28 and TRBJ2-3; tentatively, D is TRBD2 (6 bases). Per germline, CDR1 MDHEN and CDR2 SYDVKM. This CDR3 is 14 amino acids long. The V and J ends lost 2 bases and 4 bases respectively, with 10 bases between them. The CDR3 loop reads CASSLQGGSDTQYF. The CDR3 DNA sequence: TGTGCCAGCAGTTTACAGGGAGGATCAGATACGCAGTATTTT.

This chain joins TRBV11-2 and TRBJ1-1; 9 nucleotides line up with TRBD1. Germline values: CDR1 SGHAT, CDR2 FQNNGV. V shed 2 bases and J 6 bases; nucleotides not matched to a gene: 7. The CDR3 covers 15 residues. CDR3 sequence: CASSLSWGQGAEAFF. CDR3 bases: TGTGCCAGCAGCTTATCGTGGGGACAGGGCGCTGAAGCTTTCTTT.

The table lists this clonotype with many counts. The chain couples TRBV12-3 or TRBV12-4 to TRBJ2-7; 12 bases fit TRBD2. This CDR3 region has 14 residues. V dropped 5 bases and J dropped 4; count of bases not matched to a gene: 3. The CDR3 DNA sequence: TGTGCCAGCAGTCCGACTAGCGGGGGATACGAGCAGTACTTC. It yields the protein CASSPTSGGYEQYF.

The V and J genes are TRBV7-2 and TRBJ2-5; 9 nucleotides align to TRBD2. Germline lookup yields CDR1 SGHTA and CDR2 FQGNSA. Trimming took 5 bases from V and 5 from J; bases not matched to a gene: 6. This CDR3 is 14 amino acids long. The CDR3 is CASSPVGLAETQYF. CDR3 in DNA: TGTGCCAGCAGCCCAGTGGGACTAGCTGAGACCCAGTACTTC.

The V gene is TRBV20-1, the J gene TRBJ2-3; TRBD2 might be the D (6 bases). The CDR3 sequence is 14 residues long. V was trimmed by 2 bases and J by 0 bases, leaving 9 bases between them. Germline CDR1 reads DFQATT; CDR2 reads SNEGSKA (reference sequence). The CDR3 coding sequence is TGCAGTGCTAGATACGGGACTAGCACAGATACGCAGTATTTT. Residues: CSARYGTSTDTQYF.

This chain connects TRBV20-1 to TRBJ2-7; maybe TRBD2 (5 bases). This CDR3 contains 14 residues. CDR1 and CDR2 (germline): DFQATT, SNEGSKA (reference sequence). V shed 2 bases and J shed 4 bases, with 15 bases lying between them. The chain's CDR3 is CSARKAERRYEQYF. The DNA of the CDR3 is TGCAGTGCTAGAAAAGCGGAAAGGCGGTACGAGCAGTACTTC.

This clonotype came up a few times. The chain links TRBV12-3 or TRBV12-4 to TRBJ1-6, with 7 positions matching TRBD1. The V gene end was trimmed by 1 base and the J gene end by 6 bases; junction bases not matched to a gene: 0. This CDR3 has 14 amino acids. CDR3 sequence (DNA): TGTGCCAGCAGTTTAGGGGACAGTAATTCACCCCTCCACTTT. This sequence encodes CASSLGDSNSPLHF.

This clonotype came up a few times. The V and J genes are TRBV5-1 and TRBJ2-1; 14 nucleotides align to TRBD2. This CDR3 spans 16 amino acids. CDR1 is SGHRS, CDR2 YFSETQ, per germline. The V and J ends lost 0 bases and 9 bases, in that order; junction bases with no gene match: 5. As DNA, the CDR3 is TGCGCCAGCAGCTTGGAGGGACTAGCGGGAGTTGGTGAGCAGTTCTTC. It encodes CASSLEGLAGVGEQFF.

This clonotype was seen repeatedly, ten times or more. The CDR3 DNA reads as TGTGCCAGCAGTCGACAGGGAGGTACCTACGAGCAGTACTTC. Protein sequence: CASSRQGGTYEQYF. The chain recombines TRBV11-1 with TRBJ2-7; D may be TRBD1 (7 bases). The CDR3 is 14 amino acids. Per germline, CDR1 SGHAT and CDR2 FQDESV (reference sequence). V lost 6 bases and J 2 bases, leaving 14 bases between the germline ends.

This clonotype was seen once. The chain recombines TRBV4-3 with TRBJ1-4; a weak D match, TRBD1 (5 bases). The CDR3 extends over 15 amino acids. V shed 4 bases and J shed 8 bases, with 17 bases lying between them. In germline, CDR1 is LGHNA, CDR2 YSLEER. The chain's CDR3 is CASSRFRDRAEKLFF. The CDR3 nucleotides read TGCGCCAGCAGCCGCTTCAGGGATCGCGCGGAAAAACTGTTTTTT.

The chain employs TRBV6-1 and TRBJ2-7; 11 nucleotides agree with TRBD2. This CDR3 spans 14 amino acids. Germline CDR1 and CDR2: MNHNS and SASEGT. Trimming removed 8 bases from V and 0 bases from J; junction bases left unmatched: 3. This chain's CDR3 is CASASGRSSYEQYF. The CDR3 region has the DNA TGTGCCAGCGCTAGCGGGAGGAGCTCCTACGAGCAGTACTTC.

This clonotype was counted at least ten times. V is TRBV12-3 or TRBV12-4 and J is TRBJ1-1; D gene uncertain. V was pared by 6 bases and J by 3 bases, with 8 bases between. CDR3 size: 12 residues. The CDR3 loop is CASRRMDTEAFF. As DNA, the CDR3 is TGTGCCAGCAGGCGGATGGACACTGAAGCTTTCTTT.

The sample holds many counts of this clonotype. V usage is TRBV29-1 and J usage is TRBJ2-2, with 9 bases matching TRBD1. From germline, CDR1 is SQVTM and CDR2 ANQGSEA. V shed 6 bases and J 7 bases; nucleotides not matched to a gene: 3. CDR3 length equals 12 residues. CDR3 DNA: TGCAGCGTGGGACAGGGAGTCGGGGAGCTGTTTTTT. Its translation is CSVGQGVGELFF.

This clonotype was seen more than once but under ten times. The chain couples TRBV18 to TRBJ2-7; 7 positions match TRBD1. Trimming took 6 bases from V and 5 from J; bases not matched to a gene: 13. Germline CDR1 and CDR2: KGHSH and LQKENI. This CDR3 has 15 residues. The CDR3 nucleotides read TGTGCCAGCTCGGCTAATACAGGGGAGTCCCACGAGCAGTACTTC. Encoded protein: CASSANTGESHEQYF.